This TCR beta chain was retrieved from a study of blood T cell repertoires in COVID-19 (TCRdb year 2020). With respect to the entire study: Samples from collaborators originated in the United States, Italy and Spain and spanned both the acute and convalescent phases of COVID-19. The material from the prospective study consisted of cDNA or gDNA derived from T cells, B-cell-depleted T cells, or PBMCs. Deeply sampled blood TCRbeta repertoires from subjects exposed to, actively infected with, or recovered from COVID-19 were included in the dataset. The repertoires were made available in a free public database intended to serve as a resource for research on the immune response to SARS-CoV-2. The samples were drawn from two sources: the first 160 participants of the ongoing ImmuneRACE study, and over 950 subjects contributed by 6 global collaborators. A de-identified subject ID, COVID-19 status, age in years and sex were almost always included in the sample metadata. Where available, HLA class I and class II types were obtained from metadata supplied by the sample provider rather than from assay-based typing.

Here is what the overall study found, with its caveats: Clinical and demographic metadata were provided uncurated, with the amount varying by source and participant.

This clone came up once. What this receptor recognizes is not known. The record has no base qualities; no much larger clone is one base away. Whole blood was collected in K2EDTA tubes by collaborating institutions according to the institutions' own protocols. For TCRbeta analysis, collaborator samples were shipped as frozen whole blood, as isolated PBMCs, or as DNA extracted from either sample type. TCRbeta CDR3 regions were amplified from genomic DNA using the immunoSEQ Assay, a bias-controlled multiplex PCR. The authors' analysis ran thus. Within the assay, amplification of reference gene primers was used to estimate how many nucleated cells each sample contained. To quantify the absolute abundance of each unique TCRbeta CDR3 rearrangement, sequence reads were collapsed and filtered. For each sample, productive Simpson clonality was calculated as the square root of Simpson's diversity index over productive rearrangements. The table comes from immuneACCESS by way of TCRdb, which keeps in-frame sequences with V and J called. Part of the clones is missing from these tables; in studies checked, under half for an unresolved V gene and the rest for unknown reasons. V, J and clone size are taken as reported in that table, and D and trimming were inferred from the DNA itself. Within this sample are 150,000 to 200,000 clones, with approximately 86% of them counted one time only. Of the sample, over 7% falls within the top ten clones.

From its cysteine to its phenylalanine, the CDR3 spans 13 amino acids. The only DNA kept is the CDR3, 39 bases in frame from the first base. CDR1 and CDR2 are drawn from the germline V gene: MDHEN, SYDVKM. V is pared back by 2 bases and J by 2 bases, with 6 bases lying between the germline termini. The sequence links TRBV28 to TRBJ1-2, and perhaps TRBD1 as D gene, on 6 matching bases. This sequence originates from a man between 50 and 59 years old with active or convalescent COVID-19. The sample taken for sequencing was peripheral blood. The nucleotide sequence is TGTGCCAGCAGTTTAAGGGGGAACTATGGCTACACCTTC. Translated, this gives CASSLRGNYGYTF.